These 9 T cell receptor beta chains originate from one sample sequenced in a study of blood T cell repertoires in COVID-19. Assay: immunoSEQ multiplex PCR; the TCRdb copy retains only in-frame clones and omits some. The table has 150,000 to 200,000 clones, around 82% seen once. The sample was PBMCs or T cells enriched from blood (not recorded which). The receptors derive from a woman aged 50 to 65 with acute COVID-19.

V and J are TRBV28 and TRBJ2-7; 9 nucleotides match TRBD1. The V and J ends lost 8 bases and 5 bases, in that order; junction bases with no gene match: 13. Germline values: CDR1 MDHEN, CDR2 SYDVKM. CDR3 length: 15 residues. CDR3 bases: TGTGCCAGCCGAGGGCAGGACAGGGGTATCCACGAGCAGTACGTC. This encodes CASRGQDRGIHEQYV.

V is TRBV19 and J is TRBJ2-3; D unresolved. This CDR3 is 12 amino acids long. V was pared by 5 bases and J by 6 bases, with 9 bases between. Per the germline V gene, CDR1 is LNHDA and CDR2 is SQIVND (reference sequence). The CDR3 DNA sequence: TGTGCCAGTAGTTCACCCGAGGATACGCAGTATTTT. Its translation is CASSSPEDTQYF.

The chain links TRBV5-1 to TRBJ2-3; D call uncertain. The V gene lost 0 bases and the J gene lost 5 bases, with 4 bases spanning the gap. CDR1 and CDR2 (germline): SGHRS, YFSETQ. CDR3 length: 12 residues. Here the CDR3 DNA reads TGCGCCAGCAGCTTGGAGCAAGATACGCAGTATTTT. Protein sequence: CASSLEQDTQYF.

The gene calls are TRBV18 and TRBJ2-3; weak D call: TRBD2 (5 bases). The CDR3 extends over 16 amino acids. Germline loops: CDR1 KGHSH, CDR2 LQKENI. Trimming cost V 3 bases and J 1 base, with 14 bases left between them. The CDR3 sequence is CASSPKLVSGTDTQYF. DNA of the CDR3: TGTGCCAGCTCACCGAAACTAGTTTCAGGCACAGATACGCAGTATTTT.

The rearrangement links TRBV5-5 to TRBJ1-5, with D perhaps matching TRBD1 (6 bases). The germline V gene has CDR1 SGHKS and CDR2 YYEKEE (reference sequence). CDR3 length equals 16 residues. The germline V and J ends were trimmed by 0 bases and 6 bases, with 16 bases remaining between them. In DNA form, the CDR3 reads TGTGCCAGCAGCTTGGAGGAGGGGGGGGCCAGTCAGCCCCAGCATTTT. It is translated as CASSLEEGGASQPQHF.

The J gene is TRBJ1-2, the V gene TRBV6-1; D is unclear. V shed 2 bases and J shed 5 bases, with 12 bases lying between them. This CDR3 comprises 14 residues. Germline V CDR1 and CDR2: MNHNS, SASEGT. The CDR3 loop is CASSESAGLYGYTF. Written as DNA, the CDR3 is TGTGCCAGCAGTGAATCCGCAGGCCTTTATGGCTACACCTTC.

A word on this clone: Other DNA sequences from this sample encode an identical CDR3 as well. J is TRBJ1-3 and V is TRBV6-1; 7 bases align to TRBD1. Germline values: CDR1 MNHNS, CDR2 SASEGT. The CDR3 spans 16 residues. The V and J ends lost 4 bases and 0 bases, in that order; junction bases with no gene match: 6. CDR3 sequence (DNA): TGTGCCAGCAGTGTGGGAGACAGGGACTCTGGAAACACCATATATTTT. It yields the protein CASSVGDRDSGNTIYF.

The gene calls are TRBV6-6 and TRBJ1-1, with 10 bases lining up with TRBD1. The ends lost 6 bases at V and 2 bases at J; junction bases unmatched: 6. Per the germline V gene, CDR1 is MNHNY and CDR2 is SVGAGI (reference sequence). CDR3 length equals 15 residues. The CDR3 DNA is TGTGCCAGCAGCTTAGCGACAGGGGGCAACACTGAAGCTTTCTTT. This translates into CASSLATGGNTEAFF.

The V and J genes are TRBV7-3 and TRBJ2-1; 13 bases agree with TRBD2. This CDR3 has 15 residues. CDR1 and CDR2 (germline): SGHTA, FQGTGA. The V segment lost 4 bases and the J segment 5 bases; nucleotides outside the gene matches: 2. The CDR3 DNA follows: TGTGCCAGCAGCTCCGGGACTAGCGGGAACAATGAGCAGTTCTTC. Amino acid sequence: CASSSGTSGNNEQFF.